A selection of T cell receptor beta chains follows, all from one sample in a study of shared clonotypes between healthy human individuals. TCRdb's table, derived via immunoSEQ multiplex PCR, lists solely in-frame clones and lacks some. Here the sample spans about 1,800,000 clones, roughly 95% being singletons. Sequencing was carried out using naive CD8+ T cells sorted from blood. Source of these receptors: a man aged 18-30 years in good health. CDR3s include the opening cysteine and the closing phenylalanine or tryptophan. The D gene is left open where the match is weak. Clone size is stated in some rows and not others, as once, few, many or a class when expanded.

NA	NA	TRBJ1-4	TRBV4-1	CASSQLIGDITGALFF	TGCGCCAGCAGCCAATTAATCGGGGACATAACAGGAGCACTGTTTTTT
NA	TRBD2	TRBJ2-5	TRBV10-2	CASNILAGNQETQYF	TGCGCCAGCAACATCTTAGCGGGGAACCAAGAGACCCAGTACTTC
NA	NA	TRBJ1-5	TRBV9	CASSVSGINQPQHF	TGTGCCAGCAGCGTAAGCGGAATTAATCAGCCCCAGCATTTT
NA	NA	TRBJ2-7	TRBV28	CASSFRGISYEQYF	TGTGCCAGCAGTTTCCGAGGGATTAGCTACGAGCAGTACTTC
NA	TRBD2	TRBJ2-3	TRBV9	CASSVAGGPTDTQYF	TGTGCCAGCAGCGTAGCGGGAGGCCCCACAGATACGCAGTATTTT
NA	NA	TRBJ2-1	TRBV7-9	CASSLSGDEQFF	TGTGCCAGCAGCTTATCAGGGGATGAGCAGTTCTTC
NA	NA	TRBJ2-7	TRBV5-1	CASSLSGGEQYF	TGCGCCAGCAGCTTATCCGGGGGCGAGCAGTACTTC
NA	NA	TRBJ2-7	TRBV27	CASSLSPGPYEQYF	TGTGCCAGCAGTTTATCGCCAGGGCCCTACGAGCAGTACTTC
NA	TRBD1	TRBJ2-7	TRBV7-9	CASSSSVMGDREQYF	TGTGCCAGCAGCTCGTCAGTGATGGGCGACAGGGAACAGTACTTC
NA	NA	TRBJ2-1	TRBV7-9	CASSSSGGLVDEQFF	TGTGCCAGCAGCTCGTCAGGGGGGTTGGTCGATGAGCAGTTCTTC
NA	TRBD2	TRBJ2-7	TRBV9	CASSAASGGAGRLYEQYF	TGTGCCAGCAGCGCCGCCTCGGGGGGGGCAGGGAGGTTATACGAGCAGTACTTC
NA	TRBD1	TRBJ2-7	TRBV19	CASGQGEGSYEQYF	TGTGCCAGCGGACAGGGGGAGGGCTCCTACGAGCAGTACTTC
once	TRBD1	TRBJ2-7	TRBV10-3	CAISEGTGRETYEQYF	TGTGCCATCAGTGAGGGGACAGGGCGCGAGACCTACGAGCAGTACTTC
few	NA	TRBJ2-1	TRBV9	CASSSGPDSGSSYNEQFF	TGTGCCAGCAGCTCGGGACCCGACTCGGGAAGCTCCTACAATGAGCAGTTCTTC
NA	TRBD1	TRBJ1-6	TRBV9	CASRGGQGHSPLHF	TGTGCCAGCAGAGGGGGACAGGGTCATTCACCCCTCCACTTT
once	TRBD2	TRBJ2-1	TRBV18	CASSPGVAGGPYEQFF	TGTGCCAGCTCACCAGGGGTAGCGGGGGGGCCGTATGAGCAGTTCTTC
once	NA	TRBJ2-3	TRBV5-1	CASSLVSATDTQYF	TGCGCCAGCAGCTTGGTTTCAGCCACAGATACGCAGTATTTT
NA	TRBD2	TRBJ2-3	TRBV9	CASSPRLAGVDTQYF	TGTGCCAGCAGCCCCCGCCTAGCGGGCGTAGATACGCAGTATTTT
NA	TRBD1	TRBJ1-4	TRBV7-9	CASSPGGINEKLFF	TGTGCCAGCAGCCCAGGGGGTATTAATGAAAAACTGTTTTTT
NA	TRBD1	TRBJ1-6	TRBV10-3	CAIGQGDSPLHF	TGTGCCATAGGACAGGGCGATTCACCCCTCCACTTT
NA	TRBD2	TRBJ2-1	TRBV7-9	CASSLWGGAVYNEQFF	TGTGCCAGCAGCTTATGGGGAGGGGCGGTCTACAATGAGCAGTTCTTC
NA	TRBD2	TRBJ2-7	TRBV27	CASSFGAGGPYEQYF	TGTGCCAGCAGTTTCGGAGCGGGAGGGCCCTACGAGCAGTACTTC
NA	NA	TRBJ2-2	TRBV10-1	CASSESHDWGTGELFF	TGCGCCAGCAGTGAGTCCCATGACTGGGGGACCGGGGAGCTGTTTTTT
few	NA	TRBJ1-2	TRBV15	CATSVDSSYTF	TGTGCCACCAGCGTCGACAGCAGCTACACCTTC
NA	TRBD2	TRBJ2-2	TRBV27	CASSSDPSGLNTGELFF	TGTGCCAGCAGTTCGGACCCTAGCGGACTGAACACCGGGGAGCTGTTTTTT
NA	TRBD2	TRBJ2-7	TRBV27	CARVSGSGASYEQYF	TGTGCCCGGGTTTCAGGTAGCGGGGCCTCCTACGAGCAGTACTTC
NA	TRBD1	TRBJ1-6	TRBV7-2	CASSRLRGKAPLHF	TGTGCCAGCAGCAGACTCAGGGGGAAAGCACCCCTCCACTTT
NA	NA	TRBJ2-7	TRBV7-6	CASSSGQNYEQYF	TGTGCCAGCAGCTCTGGACAGAACTACGAGCAGTACTTC
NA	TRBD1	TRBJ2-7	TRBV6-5	CASSYSTGGRYEQYF	TGTGCCAGCAGTTACTCGACAGGGGGCAGATACGAGCAGTACTTC
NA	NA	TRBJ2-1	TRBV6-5	CASSYNVDHNEQFF	TGTGCCAGCAGTTACAACGTTGATCACAATGAGCAGTTCTTC
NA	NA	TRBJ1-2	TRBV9	CASSTDPDGLYGYTF	TGTGCCAGCAGCACCGACCCGGACGGACTCTATGGCTACACCTTC